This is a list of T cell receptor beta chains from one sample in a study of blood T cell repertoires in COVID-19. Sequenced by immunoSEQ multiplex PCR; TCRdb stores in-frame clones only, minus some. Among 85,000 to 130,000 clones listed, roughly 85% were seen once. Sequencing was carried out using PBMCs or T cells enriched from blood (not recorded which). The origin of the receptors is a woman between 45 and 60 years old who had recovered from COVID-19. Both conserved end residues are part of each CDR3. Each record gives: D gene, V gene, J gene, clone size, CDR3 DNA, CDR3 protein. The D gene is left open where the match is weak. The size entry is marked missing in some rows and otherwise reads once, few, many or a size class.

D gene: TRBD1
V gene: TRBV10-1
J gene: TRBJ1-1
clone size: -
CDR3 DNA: TGCGCCAGCACCCGCAGGGGGGAAATGGATAACACTGAAGCTTTCTTT
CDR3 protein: CASTRRGEMDNTEAFF

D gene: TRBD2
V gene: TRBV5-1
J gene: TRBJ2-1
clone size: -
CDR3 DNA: TGCGCCAGCAGCTCGGGGGGTACAGTCGGCGCGAATGAGCAGTTCTTC
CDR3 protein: CASSSGGTVGANEQFF

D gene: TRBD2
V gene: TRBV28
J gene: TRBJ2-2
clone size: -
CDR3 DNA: TGTGCCAGCAGTTTTAATGGCGGGGGGTTTTACACTAACACCGGGGAGCTGTTTTTT
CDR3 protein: CASSFNGGGFYTNTGELFF

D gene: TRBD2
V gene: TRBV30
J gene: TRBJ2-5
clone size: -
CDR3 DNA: TGTGCCTGGAGTGCTTCTAGCGGGAGGGCCCAGACCCAGTACTTC
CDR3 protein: CAWSASSGRAQTQYF

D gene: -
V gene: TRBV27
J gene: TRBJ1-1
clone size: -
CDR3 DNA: TGTGCCAGCAGTAGTGGACAATACACTGAAGCTTTCTTT
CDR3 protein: CASSSGQYTEAFF

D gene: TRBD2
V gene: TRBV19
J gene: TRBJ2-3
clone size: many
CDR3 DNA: TGTGCCACATCAAGGGCGGCGGGGGTTACAGATACGCAGTATTTT
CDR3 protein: CATSRAAGVTDTQYF

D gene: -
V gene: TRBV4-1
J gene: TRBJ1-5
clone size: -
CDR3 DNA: TGCGCCAGCAGCCAGCTAGGACAGCATAGCAATCAGCCCCAGCATTTT
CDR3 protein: CASSQLGQHSNQPQHF

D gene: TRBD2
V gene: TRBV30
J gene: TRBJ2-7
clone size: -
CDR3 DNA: TGTGCCTGGGCCTCTGGATGGGCTAGCGGATCCTACGAGCAGTACTTC
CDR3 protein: CAWASGWASGSYEQYF

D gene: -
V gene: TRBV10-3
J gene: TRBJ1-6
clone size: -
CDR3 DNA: TGTGCCACCGGGACCGGGAGCTCCTATAATTCACCCCTCCACTTT
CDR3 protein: CATGTGSSYNSPLHF

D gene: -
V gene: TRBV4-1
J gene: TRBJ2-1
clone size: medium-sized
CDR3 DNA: TGCGCCAGCAGCCTCAGTCCGGGAACAACAGATGAGCAGTTCTTC
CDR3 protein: CASSLSPGTTDEQFF

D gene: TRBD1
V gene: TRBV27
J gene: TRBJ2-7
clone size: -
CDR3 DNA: TGTGCCAGCAGTTTCCAGGGGGCCCTCAAGGTGCAGTACTTC
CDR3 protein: CASSFQGALKVQYF

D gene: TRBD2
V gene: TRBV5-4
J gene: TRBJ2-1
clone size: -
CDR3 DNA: TGTGCCAGCACCTTGGGCGGGGGGCCGTATAATGAGCAGTTCTTC
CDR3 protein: CASTLGGGPYNEQFF

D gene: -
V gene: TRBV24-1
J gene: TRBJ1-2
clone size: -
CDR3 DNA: TGTGCCACCAGTGCCCCAGGGAGGAACGGCTACACCTTC
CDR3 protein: CATSAPGRNGYTF

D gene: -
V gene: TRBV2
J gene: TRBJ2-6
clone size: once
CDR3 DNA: TGTGCCAGCAGGGCAGAGGGCAGGTCTGGGGCCAACGTCCTGACTTTC
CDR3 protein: CASRAEGRSGANVLTF

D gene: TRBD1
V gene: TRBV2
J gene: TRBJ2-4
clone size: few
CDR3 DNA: TGTGCCAGCACCCTAGACAGGGAGTTATCAGACATTCAGTACTTC
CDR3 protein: CASTLDRELSDIQYF

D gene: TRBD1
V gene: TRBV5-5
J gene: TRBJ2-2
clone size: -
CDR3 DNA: TGTGCCAGCGTCGATCCGGGACAGCGCGAGCTGTTTTTT
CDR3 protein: CASVDPGQRELFF

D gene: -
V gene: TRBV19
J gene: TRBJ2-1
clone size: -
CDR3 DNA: TGTGCCAGTAGTATAGGAGGGACTTACAATGAGCAGTTCTTC
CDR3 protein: CASSIGGTYNEQFF

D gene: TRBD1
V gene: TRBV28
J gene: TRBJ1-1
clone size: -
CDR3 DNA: TGTGCCAGCATCGACAGGGGGAAGAACACTGAAGCTTTCTTT
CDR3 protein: CASIDRGKNTEAFF

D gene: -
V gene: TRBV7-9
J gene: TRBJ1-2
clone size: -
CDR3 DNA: TGTGCCAGCAGCCTCAGGGATATTGACTATGGCTACACCTTC
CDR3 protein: CASSLRDIDYGYTF

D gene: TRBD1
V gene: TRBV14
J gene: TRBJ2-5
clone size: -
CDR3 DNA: TGTGCCAGCAGTTTATTACAGGGGGCTGGGGAGACCCAGTACTTC
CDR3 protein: CASSLLQGAGETQYF

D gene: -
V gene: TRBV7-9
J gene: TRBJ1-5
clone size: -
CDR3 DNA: TGTGCCAGCAGCTTAGTGATGGGGACACCAAACAATCAGCCCCAGCATTTT
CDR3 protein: CASSLVMGTPNNQPQHF

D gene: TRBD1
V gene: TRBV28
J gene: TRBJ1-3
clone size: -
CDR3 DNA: TGTGCCAGCAGTTTACCGACAGGGATAGGAAACATCATATATTTT
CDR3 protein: CASSLPTGIGNIIYF

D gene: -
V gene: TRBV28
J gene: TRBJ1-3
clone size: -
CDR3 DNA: TGTGCCAGCAGTAAACCCGCGGGTGGGCGTCGCTCTGGAAACACCATATATTTT
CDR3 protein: CASSKPAGGRRSGNTIYF

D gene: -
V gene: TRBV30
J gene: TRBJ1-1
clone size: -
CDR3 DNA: TGTGCCTGGAGTGTGGGAGTGAACACTGAAGCTTTCTTT
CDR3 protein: CAWSVGVNTEAFF

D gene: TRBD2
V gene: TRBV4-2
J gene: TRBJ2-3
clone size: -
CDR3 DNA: TGTGCCAGCAGCCAAGGGACGCTAGCGGGAGGGTTCGATACGCAGTATTTT
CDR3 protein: CASSQGTLAGGFDTQYF

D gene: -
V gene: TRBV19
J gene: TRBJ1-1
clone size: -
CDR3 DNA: TGTGCCAGTAGTGCAGATAACACTGAAGCTTTCTTT
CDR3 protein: CASSADNTEAFF

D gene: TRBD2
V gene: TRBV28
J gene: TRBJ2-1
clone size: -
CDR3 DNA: TGTGCCAGCAGTGGGGGGGCAGCGGGAGCCTCCTACAATGAGCAGTTCTTC
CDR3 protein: CASSGGAAGASYNEQFF

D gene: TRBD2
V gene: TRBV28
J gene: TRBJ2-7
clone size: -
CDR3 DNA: TGTGCCAGCAGTTCCCCTAGCGGGAGTATTTACGAGCAGTACTTC
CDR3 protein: CASSSPSGSIYEQYF

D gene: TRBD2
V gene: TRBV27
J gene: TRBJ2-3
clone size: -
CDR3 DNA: TGTGCCAGCAGTTATTCTAGCGGCATCACAGATACGCAGTATTTT
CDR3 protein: CASSYSSGITDTQYF

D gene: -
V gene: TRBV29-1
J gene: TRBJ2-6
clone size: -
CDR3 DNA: TGCAGCGTTGAGTCAGGGGGGATCTCTGGGGCCAACGTCCTGACTTTC
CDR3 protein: CSVESGGISGANVLTF

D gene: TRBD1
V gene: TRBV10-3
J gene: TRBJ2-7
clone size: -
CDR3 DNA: TGTGCCATCAGTGCTTTGGCAGGGGGAAGCACCTACGAGCAGTACTTC
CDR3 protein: CAISALAGGSTYEQYF

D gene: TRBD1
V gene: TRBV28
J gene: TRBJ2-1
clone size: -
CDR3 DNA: TGTGCCAGCAGCACAGGACAGGGCTATAGGAATGAGCAGTTCTTC
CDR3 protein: CASSTGQGYRNEQFF

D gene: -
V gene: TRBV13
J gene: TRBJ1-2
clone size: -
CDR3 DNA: TGTGCCAGCAACAAACTTGTCGGTAGGGGACAAGTCTATGGCTACACCTTC
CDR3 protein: CASNKLVGRGQVYGYTF

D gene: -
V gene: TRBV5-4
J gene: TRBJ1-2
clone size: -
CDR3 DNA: TGTGCCAGCAGCTTGGCTGTCGACACCATCTATGGCTACACCTTC
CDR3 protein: CASSLAVDTIYGYTF

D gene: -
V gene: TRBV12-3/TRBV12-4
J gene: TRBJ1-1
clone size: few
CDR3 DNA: TGTGCCAGCAGGCCACAGGGCTACACTGAAGCTTTCTTT
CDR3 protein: CASRPQGYTEAFF

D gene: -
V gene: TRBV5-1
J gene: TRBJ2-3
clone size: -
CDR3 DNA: TGCGCCAGCAGCTTGGTCGCAGGTGAGACAGATACGCAGTATTTT
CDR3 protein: CASSLVAGETDTQYF

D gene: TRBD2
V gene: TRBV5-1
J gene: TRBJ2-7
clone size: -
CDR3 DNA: TGCGCCAGCAGCTTGACGCACCTCATAGCGGGAGAGTCCTACGAGCAGTACTTC
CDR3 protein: CASSLTHLIAGESYEQYF

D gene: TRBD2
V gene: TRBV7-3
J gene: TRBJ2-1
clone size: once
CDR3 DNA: TGTGCCAGCAGCCAATTCGGGACTAGCGGGAGTAATGAGCAGTTCTTC
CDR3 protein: CASSQFGTSGSNEQFF

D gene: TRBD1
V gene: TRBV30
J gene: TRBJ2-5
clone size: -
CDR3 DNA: TGTGCCTGGAGTGTACAGGGGGCAGGCGAGACCCAGTACTTC
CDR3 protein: CAWSVQGAGETQYF

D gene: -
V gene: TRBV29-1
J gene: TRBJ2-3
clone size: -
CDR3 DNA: TGCAGCGTTGACGAGGGCGGCACAGATACGCAGTATTTT
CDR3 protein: CSVDEGGTDTQYF

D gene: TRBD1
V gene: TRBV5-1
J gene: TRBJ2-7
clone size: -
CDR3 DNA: TGCGCCAGCAGGGAACAGGGGGACGTTCACGAGCAGTACTTC
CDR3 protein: CASREQGDVHEQYF

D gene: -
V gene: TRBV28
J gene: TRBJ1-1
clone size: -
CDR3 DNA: TGTGCCAGCAGCTCCCCCTTGGGAGGGCAGGCCACTGAAGCTTTCTTT
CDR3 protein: CASSSPLGGQATEAFF

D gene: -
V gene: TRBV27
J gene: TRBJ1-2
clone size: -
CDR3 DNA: TGTGCCAGCAGCGAGAGCAGGGGTCACACGTATGGCTACACCTTC
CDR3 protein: CASSESRGHTYGYTF

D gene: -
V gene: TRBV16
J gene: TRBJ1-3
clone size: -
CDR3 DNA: TGTGCCAGCACCTCCAGCGTGAGGAGGTTAAGCTCTGGAAACACCATATATTTT
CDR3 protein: CASTSSVRRLSSGNTIYF

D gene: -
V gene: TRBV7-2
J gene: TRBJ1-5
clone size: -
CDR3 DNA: TGTGCCAGCAGCATACCAGGCAATCAGCCCCAGCATTTT
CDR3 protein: CASSIPGNQPQHF

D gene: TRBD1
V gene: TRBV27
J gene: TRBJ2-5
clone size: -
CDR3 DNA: TGTGCCAGCAGTAGTCCGGGACAGGGCCTCCAAGAGACCCAGTACTTC
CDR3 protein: CASSSPGQGLQETQYF

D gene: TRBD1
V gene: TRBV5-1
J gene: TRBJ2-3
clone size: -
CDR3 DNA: TGCGCCAGCAGCTTTACAGGGGGGTCGACAGATACGCAGTATTTT
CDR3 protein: CASSFTGGSTDTQYF

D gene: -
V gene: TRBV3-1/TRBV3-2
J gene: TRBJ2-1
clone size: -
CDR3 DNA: TGTGCCAGCAGCCAAGATCTAGCTCGGGCCAATGAGCAGTTCTTC
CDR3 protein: CASSQDLARANEQFF

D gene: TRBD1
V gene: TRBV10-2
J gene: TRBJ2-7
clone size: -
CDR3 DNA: TGCGCCAGCAGTGAGGGAGACAGGGGGCTCGAGCGGGCCTCCTACGAGCAGTACTTC
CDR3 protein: CASSEGDRGLERASYEQYF

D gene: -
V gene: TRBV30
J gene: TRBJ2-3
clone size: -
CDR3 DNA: TGTGCCTGGAGTGTACTAGACACTAATACGCAGTATTTT
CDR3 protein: CAWSVLDTNTQYF

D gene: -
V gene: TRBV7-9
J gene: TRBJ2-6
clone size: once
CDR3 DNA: TGTGCCAGCAGCTTAGATGGAGGTGGGGCCAACGTCCTGACTTTC
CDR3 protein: CASSLDGGGANVLTF

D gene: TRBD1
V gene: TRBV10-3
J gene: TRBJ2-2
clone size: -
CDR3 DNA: TGTGCCAGCGAAGGGACAGGGAACACCGGGGAGCTGTTTTTT
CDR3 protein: CASEGTGNTGELFF

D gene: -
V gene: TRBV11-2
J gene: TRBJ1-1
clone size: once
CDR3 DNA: TGTGCCAGCAGCAACAGGGTTGCTGAAGCTTTCTTT
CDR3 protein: CASSNRVAEAFF

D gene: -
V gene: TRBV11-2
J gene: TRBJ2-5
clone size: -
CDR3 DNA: TGTGCCAGCAGCTTATCACAACAAGAGACCCAGTACTTC
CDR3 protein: CASSLSQQETQYF

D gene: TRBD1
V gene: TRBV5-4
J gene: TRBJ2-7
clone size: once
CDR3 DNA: TGTGCCAGCAGCTTGGACTCAGGGGGAAAGGACTTC
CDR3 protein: CASSLDSGGKDF

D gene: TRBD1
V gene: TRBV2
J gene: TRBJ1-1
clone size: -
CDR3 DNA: TGTGCCAGCAGTGATTTACGGACAGGTTGGGGTGAAGCTTTCTTT
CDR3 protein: CASSDLRTGWGEAFF

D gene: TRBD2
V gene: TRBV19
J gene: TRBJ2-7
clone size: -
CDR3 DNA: TGTGCCAGTAGTACCTCACGATGGCTAGCGGGAGGTACCCCCTCCTACGAGCAGTACTTC
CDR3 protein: CASSTSRWLAGGTPSYEQYF

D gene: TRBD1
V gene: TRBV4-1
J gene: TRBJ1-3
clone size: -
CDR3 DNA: TGCGCCAGCAGCCAAGATACCGGGACAGGAGTACCCTCTGGAAACACCATATATTTT
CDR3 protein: CASSQDTGTGVPSGNTIYF

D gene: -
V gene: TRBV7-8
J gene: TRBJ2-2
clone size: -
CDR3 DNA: TGTGCCAGCAGCTTAACCCCACCGCGAACAGGTTCAGGGGAGCTGTTTTTT
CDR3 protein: CASSLTPPRTGSGELFF